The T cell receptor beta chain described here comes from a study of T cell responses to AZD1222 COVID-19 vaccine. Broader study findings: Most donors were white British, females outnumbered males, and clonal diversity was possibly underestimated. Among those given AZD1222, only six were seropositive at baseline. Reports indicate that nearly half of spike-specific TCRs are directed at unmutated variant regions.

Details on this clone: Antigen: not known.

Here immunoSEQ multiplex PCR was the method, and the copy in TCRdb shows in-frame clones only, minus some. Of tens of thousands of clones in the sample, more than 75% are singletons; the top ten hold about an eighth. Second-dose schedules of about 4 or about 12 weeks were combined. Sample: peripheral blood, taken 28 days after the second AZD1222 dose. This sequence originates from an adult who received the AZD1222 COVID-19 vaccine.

CDR3 in amino acids: CASKLGRSEAFF. The CDR3 DNA sequence: TGTGCCAGTAAGTTGGGCCGCTCTGAAGCTTTCTTT. The gene calls are TRBV19 and TRBJ1-1; the D is unclear. Trimming stripped 7 bases from V and 6 bases from J, with 12 bases between. The length of the CDR3 is 12 residues. Germline V CDR1 and CDR2: LNHDA, SQIVND (reference sequence).